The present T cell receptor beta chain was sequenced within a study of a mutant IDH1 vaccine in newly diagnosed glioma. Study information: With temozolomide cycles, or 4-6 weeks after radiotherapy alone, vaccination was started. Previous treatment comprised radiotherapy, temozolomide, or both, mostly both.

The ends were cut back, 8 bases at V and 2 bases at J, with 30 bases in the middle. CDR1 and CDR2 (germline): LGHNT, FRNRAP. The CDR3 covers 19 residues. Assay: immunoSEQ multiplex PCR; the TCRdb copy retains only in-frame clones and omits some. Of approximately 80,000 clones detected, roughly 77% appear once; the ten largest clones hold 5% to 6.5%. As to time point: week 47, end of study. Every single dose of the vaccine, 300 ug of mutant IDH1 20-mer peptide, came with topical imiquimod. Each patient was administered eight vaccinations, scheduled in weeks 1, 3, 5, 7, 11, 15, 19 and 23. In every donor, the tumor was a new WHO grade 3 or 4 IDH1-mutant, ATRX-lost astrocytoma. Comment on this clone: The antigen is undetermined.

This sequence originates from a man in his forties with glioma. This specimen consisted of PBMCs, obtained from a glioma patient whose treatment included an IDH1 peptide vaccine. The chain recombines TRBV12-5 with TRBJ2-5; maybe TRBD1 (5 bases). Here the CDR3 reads CASSPLGPRFGALQETQYF. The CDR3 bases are TGTGCTAGTTCACCGCTCGGGCCCCGCTTTGGGGCTCTACAAGAGACCCAGTACTTC.